The 6 T cell receptor beta chains below were found in one sample sequenced in a study of T-cell reconstitution after alpha-beta-depleted transplantation in children. The TCRbeta library was prepared with unique molecular identifiers. Via MiXCR, TCRdb re-called the PCR reads, giving one row per CDR3 protein. The table shows around 480,000 distinct CDR3 sequences, with approximately 32% occurring only once. The sample was PBMCs from the stem cell graft donor, taken from the stem cell graft. These TCRs come from a human donor who donated a stem cell graft to a child with aplastic anemia.

This chain links TRBV29-1 with TRBJ2-4; TRBD1 matches 8 bases. CDR3 size: 12 residues. With 7 bases clipped from V and 9 bases from J, the junction kept 8 bases outside the gene matches. The germline V gene has CDR1 SQVTM and CDR2 ANQGSEA. The CDR3 DNA follows: TGCAGCGCTCGGACAGGGTACGGCATTCAGTACTTC. This sequence encodes CSARTGYGIQYF.

This clonotype showed up many times. The junction departs from germline at one end; a sequencing error may be responsible. The V call is TRBV12-3 or TRBV12-4, the J call TRBJ2-5; TRBD2 aligns across 11 bases. The CDR3 consists of 14 residues. The CDR3 loop reads CASSLGLAGETQYF. CDR3 sequence (DNA): TGTGCCAGCAGCTTAGGACTAGCGGGCGAGACCCAGTACTTC.

This clonotype was recorded only once. The V gene is TRBV6-2 or TRBV6-3, the J gene TRBJ2-7, with D tentatively TRBD1 or TRBD2 (5 bases each). CDR3 length: 15 residues. Between the trimmed V and J ends, which lost 5 bases and 2 bases, there was a span of 16 bases. The germline gives CDR1 MNHEY, CDR2 SVGEGT. DNA for the CDR3: TGTGCCAGCAGTCTCTACGGGGCTCAAACCTACGAGCAGTACTTC. Amino acids: CASSLYGAQTYEQYF.

The chain is built from TRBV7-2 and TRBJ2-2; possible D gene TRBD1, 6 bases. V was shortened by 5 bases and J by 6 bases, with 22 bases between the two germline ends. The CDR3 length is 17 residues. The germline V gene has CDR1 SGHTA and CDR2 FQGNSA. For the CDR3, the DNA is TGTGCCAGCAGCCCTCAGCACCGGGACATTAAACCCGGGGAGCTGTTTTTT. Its protein product is CASSPQHRDIKPGELFF.

The chain carries TRBV7-6 and TRBJ2-7; maybe TRBD1 (5 bases). CDR3 length: 13 residues. CDR1 and CDR2 from the germline V gene are SGHVS and FNYEAQ. With 5 bases removed from V and 2 bases from J, the gap between germline ends came to 10 bases. CDR3 bases: TGTGCCAGCAGCGCCGGACACCCCTACGAGCAGTACTTC. The encoded protein is CASSAGHPYEQYF. Filled out from reference TRBV7-6 and TRBJ2-7, the complete variable domain reads GAGVSQSPRYKVTKRGQDVALRCDPISGHVSLYWYRQALGQGPEFLTYFNYEAQQDKSGLPNDRFSAERPEGSISTLTIQRTEQRDSAMYRCASSAGHPYEQYFGPGTRLTVT.

The J gene is TRBJ2-2, the V gene TRBV3-1; 8 bases line up with TRBD2. In germline, CDR1 is LGHDT, CDR2 YNNKEL (reference sequence). This CDR3 comprises 19 residues. V trimming: 3 bases; J trimming: 6 bases; junction bases outside the gene matches: 18. This CDR3 reads CASSHVSSRGGRHPGELFF. CDR3 in DNA: TGTGCCAGCAGCCACGTCTCCAGTAGGGGCGGGAGGCACCCCGGGGAGCTGTTTTTT.